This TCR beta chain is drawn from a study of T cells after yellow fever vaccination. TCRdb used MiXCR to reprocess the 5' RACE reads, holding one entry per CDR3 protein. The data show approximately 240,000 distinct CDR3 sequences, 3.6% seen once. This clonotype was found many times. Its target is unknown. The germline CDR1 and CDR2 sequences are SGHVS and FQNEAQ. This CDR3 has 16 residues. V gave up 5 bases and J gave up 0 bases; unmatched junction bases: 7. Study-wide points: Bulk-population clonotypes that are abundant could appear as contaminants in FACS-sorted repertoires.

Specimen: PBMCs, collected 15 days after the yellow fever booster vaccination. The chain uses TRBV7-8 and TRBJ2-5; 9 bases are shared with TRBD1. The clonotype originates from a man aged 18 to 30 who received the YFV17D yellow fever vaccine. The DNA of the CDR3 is TGTGCCAGCAGCCCCAGGACAGGGGCCTACCAAGAGACCCAGTACTTC. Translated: CASSPRTGAYQETQYF.